The 30 T cell receptor beta chains listed next were all sequenced from one sample in a study of identical twins. TCRdb called the 5' RACE reads again in MiXCR, with one record for every CDR3 protein. Among nearly 200,000 distinct CDR3 sequences listed, 15% to 20% were seen once. These data are also associated with another study on T cells expressing NK-cell markers.

The sequenced sample was CD8+ T cells sorted from blood. The receptors stem from a woman aged 18-35 years in good health.

This clonotype was picked up a small number of times. The DNA of the CDR3 is TGTGCCAGCAGCAGGAGCTGGGACGAGCAGTACTTC. Its translation: CASSRSWDEQYF. This chain joins TRBV7-9 and TRBJ2-7, with unresolved D. The CDR3 loop spans 12 amino acids. Trimming took 5 bases from V and 5 from J, leaving 10 bases between them. Germline V CDR1 and CDR2: SEHNR, FQNEAQ (reference sequence).

This clonotype has just a few counts. The genes are TRBV20-1 and TRBJ2-1; 11 bases align to TRBD2. Germline assignment: CDR1 DFQATT and CDR2 SNEGSKA (reference sequence). With V trimmed by 3 bases and J by 5 bases, 6 bases remained unmatched. The CDR3 runs 15 residues. CDR3 DNA: TGCAGTGCTAGGTCCGGGACTAGCGGTGACAATGAGCAGTTCTTC. Translated, it gives CSARSGTSGDNEQFF.

The sample holds a few counts of this clonotype. The chain combines TRBV29-1 with TRBJ1-2, with 9 bases matching TRBD1. This CDR3 is built from 12 residues. Trimming removed 3 bases from V and 5 bases from J; junction bases left unmatched: 1. The V gene's germline CDR1 is SQVTM and CDR2 ANQGSEA. For the CDR3, the DNA is TGCAGCGTTGACGGACAGGGGTATGGCTACACCTTC. Its protein product is CSVDGQGYGYTF.

This chain joins TRBV24-1 and TRBJ2-1, with TRBD1 matching over 8 bases. The germline V gene encodes CDR1 KGHDR and CDR2 SFDVKD. Trimming took 3 bases from V and 6 from J; bases not matched to a gene: 15. The CDR3 has 18 residues. The CDR3 DNA sequence: TGTGCCACCAGTGATCACCCCCGACAGGGGAAAAATACCAATGAGCAGTTCTTC. It encodes CATSDHPRQGKNTNEQFF.

The V gene is TRBV11-2, the J gene TRBJ2-1; the D call may be TRBD1 or TRBD2 (5 bases each). Trimming took 5 bases from V and 4 from J, leaving 15 bases between them. Germline V gene lookup returns CDR1 SGHAT and CDR2 FQNNGV. The CDR3 spans 15 residues. The DNA for the CDR3 is TGTGCCAGCAGCACGTTGGGGGTTGAGTACAATGAGCAGTTCTTC. Translated: CASSTLGVEYNEQFF. Full variable domain (missing parts from reference TRBV11-2 and TRBJ2-1): EAGVAQSPRYKIIEKRQSVAFWCNPISGHATLYWYQQILGQGPKLLIQFQNNGVVDDSQLPKDRFSAERLKGVDSTLKIQPAKLEDSAVYLCASSTLGVEYNEQFFGPGTRLTVL.

The chain joins TRBV29-1 to TRBJ2-3, with 9 bases identical to TRBD2. With V trimmed by 1 base and J by 2 bases, 7 bases remained unmatched. Germline values: CDR1 SQVTM, CDR2 ANQGSEA. This CDR3 is built from 16 residues. The CDR3 protein is CSVEGASGDFTDTQYF. The DNA of the CDR3 is TGCAGCGTTGAAGGAGCTAGCGGGGACTTCACAGATACGCAGTATTTT.

V is TRBV27 and J is TRBJ2-3; TRBD1 matches 7 bases. This CDR3 is 15 amino acids long. Trimming cost V 5 bases and J 4 bases; bases outside gene matches: 9. CDR1 MNHEY and CDR2 SMNVEV come from the germline V gene (reference sequence). CDR3 residues: CASSPLGGSADTQYF. The CDR3 nucleotides read TGTGCCAGCAGTCCCCTAGGGGGCTCGGCAGATACGCAGTATTTT.

This clonotype was picked up a small number of times. This rearrangement joins TRBV7-2 to TRBJ1-5; TRBD1 is a possible D gene (6 bases). The length of the CDR3 is 15 residues. CDR1 is SGHTA and CDR2 is FQGNSA in the germline V gene. V lost 3 bases, J lost 1 base, and 10 bases lay in between. The CDR3 loop reads CASSFGQISNQPQHF. The CDR3 nucleotides are TGTGCCAGCAGCTTCGGACAGATAAGCAATCAGCCCCAGCATTTT.

CDR3 coding DNA: TGTGCCAGCAGCGTAGACAGGGATCAAGAGACCCAGTACTTC. Encoded protein: CASSVDRDQETQYF. The genes are TRBV5-6 and TRBJ2-5; TRBD1 matches at 7 bases. V lost 4 bases to trimming and J lost 2 bases; unmatched junction nucleotides: 5. From germline, CDR1 is SGHDT and CDR2 YYEEEE. There are 14 residues in the CDR3. Together with reference TRBV5-6 and TRBJ2-5, the CDR3 gives the full variable domain: DAGVTQSPTHLIKTRGQQVTLRCSPKSGHDTVSWYQQALGQGPQFIFQYYEEEERQRGNFPDRFSGHQFPNYSSELNVNALLLGDSALYLCASSVDRDQETQYFGPGTRLLVL.

The V gene is TRBV25-1, the J gene TRBJ2-3, with D unclear. Germline CDR1 is MGHDK and CDR2 is SYGVNS. The CDR3 consists of 15 residues. The V end was cut by 1 base, the J end by 2 bases, with 10 bases between. CDR3 sequence (DNA): TGTGCCAGCAGTGAATGGAGCACCACCACAGATACGCAGTATTTT. This encodes CASSEWSTTTDTQYF.

This chain uses TRBV15 with TRBJ1-1; no clear D gene. V gave up 1 base and J gave up 5 bases, with 8 bases separating them. CDR3 size: 13 residues. From germline, CDR1 is LNHNV and CDR2 YYDKDF (reference sequence). CDR3 protein: CATSRVRGTEAFF. CDR3 DNA sequence: TGTGCCACCAGCAGAGTGCGTGGAACTGAAGCTTTCTTT.

This chain links TRBV20-1 with TRBJ2-1; unclear D gene. The CDR3 length is 14 residues. CDR1 and CDR2 (germline): DFQATT, SNEGSKA (reference sequence). Trimming shortened V by 0 bases and J by 6 bases, and 12 bases separated the two germline ends. The DNA of the CDR3 is TGCAGTGCTAGAGAGCCTACCTTGGGCAATGAGCAGTTCTTC. As protein: CSAREPTLGNEQFF.

The V call is TRBV20-1, the J call TRBJ2-5; TRBD2 matches at 13 bases. Germline V gene data show CDR1 as DFQATT and CDR2 as SNEGSKA (reference sequence). V was pared by 5 bases and J by 4 bases, with 13 bases of the junction left unmatched. The CDR3 covers 17 residues. As DNA, the CDR3 is TGCAGTGCTGGCGCCGGACTAGCGGGAGTATTCCCAGAGACCCAGTACTTC. Translation: CSAGAGLAGVFPETQYF.

The chain links TRBV9 to TRBJ2-2; 16 bases map to TRBD2. The CDR3 sequence is 17 residues long. Germline V lookup: CDR1 SGDLS, CDR2 YYNGEE. V dropped 5 bases and J dropped 3; count of bases not matched to a gene: 4. CDR3 sequence reads: CASRGLAGGPDTGELFF. The CDR3, as DNA: TGTGCCAGCAGGGGACTAGCGGGAGGGCCGGACACCGGGGAGCTGTTTTTT.

In its sample, this clonotype was seen once. The V and J genes are TRBV12-3 or TRBV12-4 and TRBJ1-4; no definite D call. CDR3 length equals 14 residues. The germline V and J ends were trimmed by 8 bases and 4 bases, with 14 bases remaining between them. CDR3 sequence (DNA): TGTGCCAGCTGCGTTGGCCAGCGTAATGAAAAACTGTTTTTT. Residues: CASCVGQRNEKLFF.

This sequence joins TRBV7-9 and TRBJ2-7; D is undetermined. CDR1 is SEHNR and CDR2 is FQNEAQ in the germline V gene (reference sequence). CDR3 length equals 15 residues. Trimming took 8 bases from V and 6 from J, leaving 23 bases between them. CDR3 sequence reads: CASSSPSDRIPEQYF. As DNA, the CDR3 is TGTGCCAGCTCGAGCCCCTCGGACCGGATACCCGAGCAGTACTTC.

This chain links TRBV12-3 or TRBV12-4 with TRBJ2-5; D is ambiguous. Trimming shortened V by 6 bases and J by 6 bases, and 17 bases separated the two germline ends. The CDR3 extends over 14 amino acids. This CDR3 reads CASSEDWGRKTQYF. CDR3 DNA sequence: TGTGCCAGCAGCGAAGATTGGGGAAGGAAGACCCAGTACTTC.

This chain links TRBV6-2 or TRBV6-3 with TRBJ2-7; TRBD2 agrees at 8 bases. CDR3 size: 17 residues. CDR1 and CDR2 (germline): MNHEY, SVGEGT. Germline trimming cut 0 bases from V and 0 bases from J; bases unmatched to any gene: 7. The CDR3 region is CASSYSIGRGASYEQYF. CDR3 DNA: TGTGCCAGCAGTTACTCGATAGGGCGGGGGGCCTCCTACGAGCAGTACTTC.

This clonotype has a handful of counts. The gene calls are TRBV29-1 and TRBJ1-1; D is perhaps TRBD1 (5 bases). V was trimmed by 5 bases and J by 6 bases, leaving 13 bases between them. Germline loops: CDR1 SQVTM, CDR2 ANQGSEA. The CDR3 totals 12 residues. CDR3 amino acids: CSVPGVSSEAFF. In nucleotides, the CDR3 is TGCAGCGTTCCGGGGGTGTCCTCTGAAGCTTTCTTT.

The chain carries TRBV5-6 and TRBJ2-7, with 8 bases identical to TRBD2. V lost 7 bases and J lost 0; bases outside the gene matches: 3. Germline values: CDR1 SGHDT, CDR2 YYEEEE. The CDR3 covers 13 residues. CDR3 in DNA: TGTGCCAGCGGGCTAGCGGGCTCCTACGAGCAGTACTTC. This encodes CASGLAGSYEQYF. The variable domain in full, with the rest retrieved from reference TRBV5-6 and TRBJ2-7, is DAGVTQSPTHLIKTRGQQVTLRCSPKSGHDTVSWYQQALGQGPQFIFQYYEEEERQRGNFPDRFSGHQFPNYSSELNVNALLLGDSALYLCASGLAGSYEQYFGPGTRLTVT.

This clonotype was picked up a small number of times. CDR3 coding DNA: TGTGCCAGCAGCTTTGAGGGCATGGCAAGAGATACGCAGTATTTT. Its protein is CASSFEGMARDTQYF. The V call is TRBV7-8, the J call TRBJ2-3, with D maybe TRBD2 (5 bases). This CDR3 region has 15 residues. The germline CDR1 and CDR2 sequences are SGHVS and FQNEAQ. V gave up 3 bases and J gave up 5 bases, with 15 bases separating them.

The gene calls are TRBV11-2 and TRBJ2-7; TRBD2 aligns across 13 bases. The CDR3 is made up of 16 amino acids. The V and J ends lost 5 bases and 5 bases, in that order; junction bases with no gene match: 9. CDR1 is SGHAT, CDR2 FQNNGV, per germline. CDR3 sequence (DNA): TGTGCCAGCAGCACCGGACTAGCGGGAGTTGAAGACGAGCAGTACTTC. This sequence encodes CASSTGLAGVEDEQYF.

This clonotype was detected a few times. The V and J genes are TRBV20-1 and TRBJ2-7, with D maybe TRBD2 (5 bases). Germline assignment: CDR1 DFQATT and CDR2 SNEGSKA (reference sequence). V dropped 2 bases and J dropped 4 bases, with 15 bases sitting between them. This CDR3 spans 14 amino acids. CDR3 residues: CSARWSGVSYEQYF. The CDR3 DNA reads TGCAGTGCTAGATGGTCCGGGGTCTCGTACGAGCAGTACTTC.

This clonotype was observed a handful of times. This rearrangement joins TRBV7-9 to TRBJ2-7; D may be TRBD1 or TRBD2 (6 bases each). Looked up from germline, CDR1 is SEHNR and CDR2 is FQNEAQ (reference sequence). This CDR3 has 17 amino acids. Trimming stripped 0 bases from V and 0 bases from J, with 15 bases between. The chain's CDR3 is CASSLAHLGGSSYEQYF. The DNA for the CDR3 is TGTGCCAGCAGCTTAGCGCACCTAGGGGGGAGCTCCTACGAGCAGTACTTC.

This clonotype was counted only a few times. The V call is TRBV5-1, the J call TRBJ2-2; D remains ambiguous. Per the germline V gene, CDR1 is SGHRS and CDR2 is YFSETQ. The CDR3 loop spans 12 amino acids. V was trimmed by 6 bases and J by 8 bases, leaving 11 bases between them. The CDR3 DNA sequence: TGCGCCAGCACGACTCCCACAGGGGAGCTGTTTTTT. It codes for CASTTPTGELFF.

The V call is TRBV7-8, the J call TRBJ2-1, with 7 positions matching TRBD1. The CDR3 covers 17 residues. After removal of 4 bases from V and 8 bases from J, the junction contained 17 bases not matched to a gene. Germline CDR1 and CDR2: SGHVS and FQNEAQ. The CDR3 loop is CASSSAWGTARIDEQFF. In DNA form, the CDR3 reads TGTGCCAGCAGCTCTGCCTGGGGGACAGCGCGAATCGATGAGCAGTTCTTC.

This chain links TRBV15 with TRBJ2-5; D unresolved. Germline V CDR1 and CDR2: LNHNV, YYDKDF (reference sequence). The V end lost 5 bases, the J end lost 2 bases, and 9 bases lay between the germline ends. The CDR3 extends over 13 amino acids. In DNA form, the CDR3 reads TGTGCCACCAGCCTTGGGCAGCAAGAGACCCAGTACTTC. Amino acids: CATSLGQQETQYF.

The rearrangement links TRBV13 to TRBJ2-2; TRBD1 is a possible D gene (5 bases). The ends were cut back, 0 bases at V and 5 bases at J, with 7 bases in the middle. Germline assignment: CDR1 PRHDT and CDR2 FYEKMQ (reference sequence). The CDR3 has 14 amino acids. DNA of the CDR3: TGTGCCAGCAGCTTAGGCCGACAGACCGGGGAGCTGTTTTTT. Translating it yields CASSLGRQTGELFF.

This clonotype was detected only a few times. This chain links TRBV10-3 with TRBJ2-1; no definite D call. V gave up 6 bases and J gave up 0 bases, with 18 bases separating them. The CDR3 is 17 residues long. The V gene's germline CDR1 is ENHRY and CDR2 SYGVKD. CDR3 residues: CAIRSPSRGSSYNEQFF. In nucleotides, the CDR3 is TGTGCCATCAGATCACCCTCTAGAGGAAGCTCCTACAATGAGCAGTTCTTC.

This clonotype has only a few counts. The J gene is TRBJ2-2, the V gene TRBV6-1; 8 bases align to TRBD2. The CDR3 totals 14 residues. From germline, CDR1 is MNHNS and CDR2 SASEGT. V lost 10 bases to trimming and J lost 1 base; unmatched junction nucleotides: 5. CDR3 residues: CATTGGRNTGELFF. CDR3 DNA sequence: TGTGCCACCACGGGGGGGCGGAACACCGGGGAGCTGTTTTTT.